Each of the 26 T cell receptor beta chains below was sequenced from the same sample in a study of immune heterogeneity within non-small cell lung tumors. Multiplex PCR (32 V and 13 J primers) was used to amplify the TCR beta CDR3. Each CDR3 protein gets one entry after TCRdb re-called the multiplex PCR reads with MiXCR. The sample comprises more than 2,000 distinct CDR3 sequences, about 23% of which are singletons, and approximately 10% rests with the top ten. Bulk tumor gDNA, 500 to 700 ng per sample, served as the TCR template. Several biopsies per primary tumor were taken during surgery, spaced as far apart as possible. Samples came from untreated patients having curative surgery for newly diagnosed non-small cell lung cancer. Sequencing was done on a sample of lung tumor tissue. The receptors shown here come from a man in his forties with non-small cell lung cancer.

This clonotype was seen a single time. This may be a read error, as it is one base from a much larger clone. The chain joins TRBV6-4 to TRBJ2-5, with D unclear. Germline V gene sequence: CDR1 MRHNA, CDR2 SNTAGT. The CDR3 length is 18 residues. The CDR3 bases are TGTCCTAACGTGCCAGCAGTGACTCCGCCCTCGACGTGGGGGACCCAGTACTTC. This encodes CPNVPAVTPPSTWGTQYF.

The V call is TRBV7-2, the J call TRBJ2-7; tentatively, D is TRBD1 (5 bases). Germline CDR1 reads SGHTA; CDR2 reads FQGNSA. Trimming stripped 4 bases from V and 3 bases from J, with 13 bases between. The length of the CDR3 is 14 residues. The CDR3 coding sequence is TGTGCCAGCAGCTCCAGGGTTCCGAACTACGAGCAGTACTTC. Its protein is CASSSRVPNYEQYF. Drawing the rest from reference TRBV7-2 and TRBJ2-7, the complete variable domain is GAGVSQSPSNKVTEKGKDVELRCDPISGHTALYWYRQSLGQGLEFLIYFQGNSAPDKSGLPSDRFSAERTGGSVSTLTIQRTQQEDSAVYLCASSSRVPNYEQYFGPGTRLTVT.

This clonotype is medium-sized in the sample. This chain connects TRBV13 to TRBJ1-1, with D possibly TRBD1 on 6 matching bases. V was clipped by 5 bases and J by 0 bases, with 16 bases between them. This CDR3 is built from 16 residues. CDR1 and CDR2 from the germline V gene are PRHDT and FYEKMQ (reference sequence). The CDR3: CASSPRGNRVNTEAFF. The CDR3 bases are TGTGCCAGCAGCCCCCGGGGGAACAGGGTGAACACTGAAGCTTTCTTT.

This clonotype has only one observation. A much larger clone is a single base away; this may be a read error. The rearrangement uses TRBV5-1 and TRBJ2-3; unclear D gene. Looked up from germline, CDR1 is SGHRS and CDR2 is YFSETQ. The CDR3 is 16 residues long. V was trimmed by 0 bases and J by 2 bases, leaving 13 bases between them. The CDR3 DNA follows: TGCGCCAGCAGCTTGGATCCGGTGGGCCTCACAGATACGCAGTATTTT. Its translation is CASSLDPVGLTDTQYF.

This clonotype counts as medium-sized (0.01 to 0.1%). The chain combines TRBV3-1 with TRBJ1-1; D call uncertain. The CDR3 covers 12 residues. Trimming left V 2 bases short and J 7 bases short, with 8 bases between. Germline CDR1 LGHDT, CDR2 YNNKEL (reference sequence). CDR3 DNA sequence: TGTGCCAGCAGCCAAAGTCAGAGTGAAGCTTTCTTT. Translating gives CASSQSQSEAFF.

This chain links TRBV6-1 with TRBJ2-1; 8 nucleotides agree with TRBD2. Unmatched junction bases numbered 8, after V lost 2 bases and J lost 2 bases. Germline CDR1 and CDR2: MNHNS and SASEGT. The CDR3 is made up of 17 amino acids. The CDR3 reads CASSERGAGGPYNEQFF. CDR3 DNA: TGTGCCAGCAGTGAAAGGGGGGCGGGAGGACCCTACAATGAGCAGTTCTTC.

This clonotype is classed as medium-sized. This rearrangement joins TRBV19 to TRBJ2-3, with no clear D. The germline V gene has CDR1 LNHDA and CDR2 SQIVND (reference sequence). The CDR3 covers 10 residues. Trimming took off 3 bases at V and 9 bases at J, with 4 bases between the two ends. The CDR3 reads CASSISTQYF. CDR3 in DNA: TGTGCCAGTAGTATTTCAACGCAGTATTTT.

In this sample, this clonotype turned up many times. The genes are TRBV28 and TRBJ2-6; D ambiguous. Germline loops: CDR1 MDHEN, CDR2 SYDVKM. V lost 6 bases and J lost 0, with 15 bases in between. CDR3 length equals 17 residues. CDR3 DNA sequence: TGTGCCAGCAGGGACCTCGGACGCCCCTCTGGGGCCAACGTCCTGACTTTC. This encodes CASRDLGRPSGANVLTF.

With regard to this clonotype: No conserved phenylalanine or tryptophan ends this CDR3, so it is likely a read error. CDR3 in amino acids: CASSLGGKGHEQYI. CDR3 nucleotides: TGTGCCAGCAGTCTAGGAGGAAAGGGTCACGAGCAGTACATC. V usage is TRBV27 and J usage is TRBJ2-7; D possibly corresponds to TRBD2 (5 bases). This CDR3 contains 14 residues. Germline-derived CDR1 and CDR2 are MNHEY and SMNVEV (reference sequence). V lost 5 bases to trimming and J lost 5 bases, with 16 bases between them.

In the case of this clonotype: Given a much more abundant clone one base away, this may be a read error. V and J are TRBV20-1 and TRBJ2-5, with unresolved D. V was pared by 3 bases and J by 1 base, with 3 bases between. Germline V gives CDR1 DFQATT, CDR2 SNEGSKA (reference sequence). This CDR3 is built from 11 residues. Here the CDR3 DNA reads TGCAGTGCTAGGACCCAAGAGACCCAGTACTTC. The encoded protein is CSARTQETQYF.

Note on this clonotype: This may be a read error: a much more frequent sequence differs by one nucleotide. V and J are TRBV20-1 and TRBJ2-7; D not resolved. In germline, CDR1 is DFQATT, CDR2 SNEGSKA (reference sequence). The CDR3 runs to 10 residues. The CDR3 DNA follows: TGCATTGCCAACGGGTACGAGCAGTACTTC. This gives the protein CIANGYEQYF.

Within the sample, this clonotype is medium-sized. The chain uses TRBV29-1 and TRBJ1-1; 8 bases are shared with TRBD1. The junction had 5 bases not matched to a gene; V was cut back by 5 bases and J by 0 bases. The CDR3 totals 14 residues. Germline V gene lookup returns CDR1 SQVTM and CDR2 ANQGSEA. The CDR3 bases are TGCAGCGTTTACACAGGGGGTATGAACACTGAAGCTTTCTTT. Protein product: CSVYTGGMNTEAFF. Filled out from reference TRBV29-1 and TRBJ1-1, the complete variable domain reads SAVISQKPSRDICQRGTSLTIQCQVDSQVTMMFWYRQQPGQSLTLIATANQGSEATYESGFVIDKFPISRPNLTFSTLTVSNMSPEDSSIYLCSVYTGGMNTEAFFGQGTRLTVV.

In its sample, this clonotype is medium-sized. The chain uses TRBV11-1 and TRBJ1-6; D is perhaps TRBD1 (6 bases). The V gene's germline CDR1 is SGHAT and CDR2 FQDESV (reference sequence). This CDR3 region has 15 residues. Deletions cut 2 bases from V and 4 bases from J, with 9 bases between. The CDR3 sequence: CASSLQGSYNSPLHF. The DNA of the CDR3 is TGTGCCAGCAGCTTACAGGGGTCGTATAATTCACCCCTCCACTTT.

This clonotype rates as medium-sized (0.01 to 0.1%). The rearrangement links TRBV7-3 to TRBJ2-7; no firm D call. The CDR3 extends over 13 amino acids. Germline V gene sequence: CDR1 SGHTA, CDR2 FQGTGA. Trimming took 8 bases from V and 6 from J, leaving 17 bases between them. In DNA form, the CDR3 reads TGTGCCAGCTCTAGTGTTGGCGGAAGCGAGCAGTACTTC. Amino acid sequence: CASSSVGGSEQYF. The full variable domain, in which reference TRBV7-3 and TRBJ2-7 provide the parts outside the CDR3, is GAGVSQTPSNKVTEKGKYVELRCDPISGHTALYWYRQSLGQGPEFLIYFQGTGAADDSGLPNDRFFAVRPEGSVSTLKIQRTERGDSAVYLCASSSVGGSEQYFGPGTRLTVT.

This clonotype is medium-sized within its sample. V usage is TRBV19 and J usage is TRBJ2-1; possibly TRBD2 for D (6 bases). The CDR3 is 13 residues long. The V gene's germline CDR1 is LNHDA and CDR2 SQIVND (reference sequence). Trimming cost V 4 bases and J 10 bases, with 14 bases left between them. CDR3 loop: CASSTLLAGEQFF. The CDR3 DNA is TGTGCCAGTAGTACGCTACTAGCTGGGGAGCAGTTCTTC.

By sample share, this clonotype is medium-sized. V usage is TRBV12-3 or TRBV12-4 and J usage is TRBJ2-7; D is ambiguous. Trimming took off 4 bases at V and 2 bases at J, with 15 bases between the two ends. CDR3 length: 15 residues. The CDR3 loop is CASSSASVAAYEQYF. DNA of the CDR3: TGTGCCAGCAGTTCCGCCTCGGTAGCCGCCTACGAGCAGTACTTC.

This clonotype is labeled as medium-sized. The chain recombines TRBV6-2 or TRBV6-3 with TRBJ2-1; D call uncertain. The CDR3 has 12 residues. Deletions cut 0 bases from V and 15 bases from J, with 12 bases between. Germline CDR1 and CDR2: MNHEY and SVGEGT. CDR3 residues: CASSYSLGIAFF. Here the CDR3 DNA reads TGTGCCAGCAGTTACTCGCTAGGTATCGCGTTCTTC.

By sample fraction, this clonotype is medium-sized. The rearrangement links TRBV11-3 to TRBJ2-1; TRBD2 agrees at 7 bases. Trimming at V came to 5 bases and at J to 5 bases, leaving 6 bases not matched to a gene. The CDR3 extends over 14 amino acids. Germline loops: CDR1 SGHNT, CDR2 YENEEA. The CDR3 is CASSPHGGDNEQFF. In nucleotides, the CDR3 is TGTGCCAGCAGCCCCCATGGGGGGGACAATGAGCAGTTCTTC.

This clonotype is medium-sized (0.01 to 0.1%). The V and J genes are TRBV6-2 or TRBV6-3 and TRBJ2-3; either TRBD1 or TRBD2 may fit D (5 bases each). The CDR3 spans 16 residues. The V gene lost 0 bases and the J gene lost 2 bases, with 12 bases spanning the gap. Germline CDR1 and CDR2: MNHEY and SVGEGT. CDR3 loop: CASSYSGAGFTDTQYF. Written as DNA, the CDR3 is TGTGCCAGCAGTTACTCAGGGGCGGGCTTCACAGATACGCAGTATTTT.

In DNA, the CDR3 is TGTGCCAGCACCGCCGGGACCGCCTACGAGCAGTACTTC. Translated: CASTAGTAYEQYF. The V call is TRBV6-1, the J call TRBJ2-7; D may match TRBD1 or TRBD2 (5 bases each). This CDR3 is built from 13 residues. Germline CDR1 is MNHNS and CDR2 is SASEGT. The V end was cut by 7 bases, the J end by 2 bases, with 12 bases between.

At least ten counts were recorded for this clonotype. This sequence joins TRBV5-1 and TRBJ2-5, with TRBD1 matching over 9 bases. Germline V gene data show CDR1 as SGHRS and CDR2 as YFSETQ. This CDR3 is built from 15 residues. V shed 4 bases and J 5 bases; nucleotides not matched to a gene: 9. CDR3 loop: CASSAGQGVSETQYF. The CDR3 bases are TGCGCCAGCAGCGCGGGACAGGGAGTTTCGGAGACCCAGTACTTC.

Of note for this clonotype: A single base separates this from a much larger clone, so it may be a read error. The chain recombines TRBV6-1 with TRBJ2-1; 9 bases map to TRBD1. CDR3 length: 13 residues. Germline assignment: CDR1 MNHNS and CDR2 SASEGT. The trim removed 6 bases at V and 6 bases at J, leaving 3 bases unmatched. The CDR3 spells CASSRQGGNEQFF. The CDR3 region has the DNA TGTGCCAGCAGCCGACAGGGGGGCAATGAGCAGTTCTTC.

There are a few counts of this clonotype. This may come from a read error, since a much larger clone is one base off. V usage is TRBV11-2 and J usage is TRBJ2-5; D gene unclear. CDR1 and CDR2 from the germline V gene are SGHAT and FQNNGV. This CDR3 contains 14 residues. Trimming took 1 base from V and 1 from J, leaving 7 bases between them. CDR3 amino acids: CASSLVEAQETQYF. DNA for the CDR3: TGTGCCAGCAGCTTAGTAGAGGCCCAAGAGACCCAGTACTTC.

This clonotype qualifies as medium-sized. This chain joins TRBV30 and TRBJ1-5; D unclear. Trimming left V 2 bases short and J 1 base short, with 15 bases between. The germline V gene encodes CDR1 GTSNPN and CDR2 SVGIG (reference sequence). CDR3 length: 16 amino acids. CDR3 coding DNA: TGTGCCTGGAGTCCCCTAGCGGGGTCAAGCAATCAGCCCCAGCATTTT. It yields the protein CAWSPLAGSSNQPQHF.

This clonotype is classed as medium-sized. One end of the junction is discordant with germline, which a read error may explain. The V gene is TRBV7-7, the J gene TRBJ1-2; no clear D gene. There are 12 residues in the CDR3. CDR1 and CDR2 from the germline V gene are SSHAT and FNYEAQ (reference sequence). The CDR3 loop is CASSLADYGYTF. The CDR3 region has the DNA TGTGCTAGCAGCTTAGCGGACTATGGCTACACCTTC.

The chain links TRBV10-3 to TRBJ1-5, with D possibly matching TRBD1 (6 bases). The V end was cut by 6 bases, the J end by 10 bases, with 16 bases between. The germline V gene has CDR1 ENHRY and CDR2 SYGVKD. The CDR3 is 13 amino acids. The CDR3 is CAISEGQGHPQHF. CDR3 sequence (DNA): TGTGCCATCAGCGAGGGTCAGGGGCATCCCCAGCATTTT.